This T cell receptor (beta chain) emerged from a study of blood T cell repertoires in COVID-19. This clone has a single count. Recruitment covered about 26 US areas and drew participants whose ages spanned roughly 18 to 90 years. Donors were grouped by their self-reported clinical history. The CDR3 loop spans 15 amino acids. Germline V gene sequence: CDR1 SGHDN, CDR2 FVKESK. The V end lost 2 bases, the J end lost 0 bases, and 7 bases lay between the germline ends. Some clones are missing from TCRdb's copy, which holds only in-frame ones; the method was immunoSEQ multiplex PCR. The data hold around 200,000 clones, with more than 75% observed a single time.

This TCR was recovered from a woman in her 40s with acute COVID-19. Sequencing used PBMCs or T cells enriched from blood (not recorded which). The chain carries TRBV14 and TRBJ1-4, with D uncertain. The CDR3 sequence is CASSQLLSTNEKLFF. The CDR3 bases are TGTGCCAGCAGCCAACTACTATCAACTAATGAAAAACTGTTTTTT.